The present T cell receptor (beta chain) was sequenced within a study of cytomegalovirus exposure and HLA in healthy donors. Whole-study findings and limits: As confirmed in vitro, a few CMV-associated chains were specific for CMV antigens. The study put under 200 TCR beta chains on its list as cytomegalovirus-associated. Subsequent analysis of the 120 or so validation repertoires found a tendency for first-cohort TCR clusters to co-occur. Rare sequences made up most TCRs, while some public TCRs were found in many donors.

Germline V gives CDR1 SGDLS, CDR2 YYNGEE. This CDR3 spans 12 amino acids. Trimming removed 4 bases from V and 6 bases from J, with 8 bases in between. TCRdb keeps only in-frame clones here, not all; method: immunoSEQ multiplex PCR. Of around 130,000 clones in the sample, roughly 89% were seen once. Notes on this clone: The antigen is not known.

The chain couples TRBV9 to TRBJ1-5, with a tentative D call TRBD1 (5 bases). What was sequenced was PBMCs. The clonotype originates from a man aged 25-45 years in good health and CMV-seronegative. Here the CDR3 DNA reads TGTGCCAGCAGCACCGGGGGTCAGCCCCAGCATTTT. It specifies CASSTGGQPQHF.